This TCR beta chain appears in the sequencing data of a study of cytomegalovirus exposure and HLA in healthy donors (dated by TCRdb to about 2017). For context, the study as a whole: An earlier analysis of approximately 640 of the donors reported about 290 Gb of sequence data and 117 million unique TCR beta sequences from 190 million or so T cells. Rather than using new phenotypic data, the later analysis identified candidate immune exposures from TCR beta sequences and from how often those sequences occurred across donors. The number of typed donors differed by locus: roughly 620-630 for A, B, C, DRB1 and DQB1; approximately 540 for DQA1; 606 for DPA1; and some 430 for DPB1. HLA typing included class I and class II loci at four-digit resolution. The genetic ancestry cluster associated with self-reported Caucasian donors included about 84% of the 398 genotyped donors. Alongside the repertoire data, information on donor age, sex, ethnicity and CMV serostatus was compiled. Around 330 gigabases of sequencing data and around 88 million unique TCR sequences made up an early release that covered about 640 HLA-typed donors. Every discovery cohort repertoire had been produced on one sequencing platform. An earlier analysis of around 580 of the donors used high-throughput TCR beta sequencing to judge whether each TCR beta V gene segment behaved as functional or pseudogenic. A few DR-DQ haplotypes were treated as single units for association and clustering because of strong linkage in the cohort. A later analysis re-analyzed previously published TCR beta repertoires from about 730 donors and added high-resolution HLA genotyping to study TCR occurrence patterns. Genome-wide SNP genotypes for about three fifths of the 666 donors were used in a later genetic analysis, which treated that subset as a discovery cohort. The study profiled the T cell repertoires of under 700 subjects by immunosequencing and related them to cytomegalovirus serostatus. The study aimed to test whether cataloging public T cell receptors could reveal signatures of past pathogen exposure. Along with the approximately 620-subject first cohort, a separate validation cohort of approximately 110 different subjects was used. The study combined high-throughput TCR immunosequencing, statistical association of individual TCRs with disease status, and machine learning to predict cytomegalovirus infection status. Among about 390 genotyped donors of the cohort, an average of around 240,000 unique TCR beta nucleotide sequences were sequenced per donor, around 18% of them non-productive. The investigation overall reported the following: The study listed 150 to 200 TCR beta chains as associated with cytomegalovirus. A further reported finding was that TCR beta sequences accurately predicted the HLA-A and HLA-B alleles for most subjects in the first cohort. In vitro tests confirmed that a few of the cytomegalovirus-associated TCR beta chains recognize cytomegalovirus antigens. In a later analysis, some 18,000 TCR beta sequences were associated with specific HLA alleles at a false discovery rate of 0.05. Linkage disequilibrium might explain the correlated functional status among segregating V segments, but an unknown experimental factor could not be ruled out. Compared with the roughly 600-donor mean, donors in an Asian-associated ancestry cluster had fewer N-insertions in productive TCRs, according to a later genetic analysis. Assigning TCR associations to individual alleles was difficult when HLA alleles, especially DR and DQ, strongly co-occurred. The only immune exposure information available for the cohort was CMV serostatus. The classifier was reported to diagnose cytomegalovirus status with high specificity and sensitivity in both the original and validation cohorts. An association between a missense DCLRE1C variant and V-gene and J-gene trimming of TCR beta chains was found in a later genetic analysis and replicated in an independent cohort. Because counts were too low, around 18 rarely observed V segments, including chromosome 9 orphons, were left out of the earlier analysis of a few hundred of the donors. In a later analysis, HLA-associated TCR beta chains showed more clonal expansion and lower generation probabilities than non-associated chains that were equally common. In a later analysis, the rate of TCR association differed among HLA loci, with DRB1 alleles having the most associated TCRs and HLA-C alleles having the fewest. The 87-base-pair reads could not distinguish some IMGT-functional V segments, including TRBV6-2 and TRBV6-3, so those segments were excluded. HLA typing was unavailable for some donors at each locus, so association tests used only the typed subset. Across donors, most TCR sequences were observed very rarely, whereas some public TCRs were present in many individuals. Only TCR beta chains were sequenced in this cohort, and the absence of alpha or paired-chain data limited detectable features. Sequencing depth was assumed to be roughly uniform across donors in the presence/absence analyses, though that assumption may not hold. A later analysis reported that several top co-occurrence clusters appeared linked to parvovirus B19, influenza, CMV and Epstein-Barr virus. The sequencing pipeline was judged likely to have produced a cluster of highly shared sequence variants as a technical artifact. The authors suggested that the approach could potentially be generalized to other disease states and immunological phenotypes. In a later analysis, most CMV-associated TCR beta chains were found to appear HLA-restricted, with HLA associations seemingly driven largely by CMV exposure. In an earlier analysis of 587 of the donors, most TCR beta V segments appeared in productive rearrangements about 90% or about 30% of the time, broadly matching IMGT annotations.

The cohort comprised hundreds of healthy bone marrow donors. Cohort members were all nominally healthy when sampled, although unrecorded immune exposures were likely present. The donor was CMV seronegative and was included in the group of several hundred seronegative cohort members. A peripheral blood sample was collected from each donor, and TCR beta sequencing was performed on peripheral blood mononuclear cells. The Qiagen DNeasy Blood Extraction Kit was used to extract genomic DNA from the blood cell samples. Looking up the germline V gene (reference sequence) yields CDR1 GTSNPN and CDR2 SVGIG. The CDR3 has 12 amino acids, counting the end cysteine and phenylalanine. Of the read, only the CDR3 DNA is kept; its 36 bases are in frame from base 1. After removal of 8 bases from V and 5 bases from J, the junction retains 8 bases not matched to a gene. A word on this clone: Its antigen is currently not known. Per-base qualities were not stored, and no clone one base away is much larger.

To prepare the library, the immunoSEQ multiplex PCR assay was applied. For the multiplex PCR, a mixture combining 60 forward primers for TCR Vbeta segments and 13 reverse primers for TCR Jbeta segments was used. Amplification of the CDR3 region of rearranged TCR beta genes was performed with a multiplex PCR assay on genomic DNA. The Illumina HiSeq System was used to sequence the amplified TCR beta libraries as 87-base-pair reads. The paper's data handling went like this. A later analysis counted approximately 76 million unique TCR beta chains across the 600 to 850 repertoires, and some 11 million of these chains were shared by at least two donors. Raw reads were error-corrected and collapsed into unique sequences by a nearest-neighbor algorithm in which closely related sequences were merged to remove PCR and sequencing errors. V, D and J gene segments were assigned by aligning CDR3 sequences to IMGT reference sequences. For a sequence to be retained, a match of at least six nucleotides was required to both a V gene segment and a J gene segment. Rearrangements were called productive when the CDR3 lacked stop codons and stayed in frame with V and J; all others were non-productive. CDR3 was defined by IMGT convention, running from the second conserved V-encoded cysteine to the conserved J-encoded phenylalanine. In an earlier analysis of around 540 of the donors, sequences lacking an unambiguous match to a single V gene segment were excluded. An earlier analysis of almost 600 of the donors classified V segments as functional when productive rearrangements were above 56.7% and as segregating when the standard deviation between donors was above 5%. A statistical classification framework was built for diagnosing cytomegalovirus status from the catalog of TCR beta chain sequences. A later analysis assigned V and J genes by comparing TCR nucleotide sequences with IMGT/GENE-DB human TR gene sequences. Using the TCRdist pipeline, a later analysis assigned CDR3 sequences along with most-parsimonious VDJ recombination scenarios. A later analysis defined each TCR beta chain by its CDR3 amino acid sequence plus V-gene family, and excluded reads lacking a unique V-gene family. In a later analysis, a few hundred highly shared, low-generation-probability nucleotide sequences were removed to address suspected cross-contamination and a sequencing artifact. In a later analysis, a clonal expansion index was calculated for each public chain from normalized within-repertoire ranks of inferred template counts. A later analysis computed generation probabilities with a VDJ recombination model fitted to out-of-frame rearrangements, and checked the results against IGoR. In a later analysis, TCR-TCR, TCR-HLA and TCR-CMV co-occurrence was scored with hypergeometric tests, and a repertoire-size bias correction was applied to TCR pairs. In a later analysis, false discovery rates were estimated by permuting HLA or CMV assignments 20 times. In a later analysis, co-occurring TCRs were grouped using DBSCAN, and TCRdist sequence similarity was added for clustering within HLA-allele-positive subsets. Repertoires with fewer than 30,000 or more than 120,000 public chains, plus five repertoires with anomalous nucleotide sharing, were excluded from co-occurrence clustering. This immuneACCESS table, as held by TCRdb, lists in-frame sequences with V and J called but not all clones. Of the missing ones, under half trace to an unresolved V gene in checked studies; the others have no known cause. Clone size and V and J calls were adopted from that table, with D and trimming inferred from the DNA. In all, the sample holds around 110,000 clones, and roughly a tenth of those were seen once. The top ten constitute less than 4% of the sample.

The source material was PBMCs. The chain is encoded by TRBV30 joined to TRBJ1-2, with 7 middle bases fitting TRBD1. This TCR derives from a young man in good health and CMV-seronegative. Here the CDR3 is given as CARTGQMYGYTF. The sequenced DNA is TGTGCCCGGACAGGCCAGATGTATGGCTACACCTTC.